The T cell receptor (beta chain) under discussion was sequenced for a study of blood T cell repertoires in COVID-19 (TCRdb year 2020). Turning to the overall study: Samples covering the acute and convalescent phases of COVID-19 were provided by collaborators in the United States, Italy and Spain. The dataset comprised deeply sampled blood TCRbeta repertoires from subjects exposed to, actively infected with, or recovered from COVID-19. The material from the prospective study consisted of cDNA or gDNA derived from T cells, B-cell-depleted T cells, or PBMCs. Samples came from the ongoing ImmuneRACE study (first 160 participants) plus 1,254 subjects from 6 global collaborators. The repertoires were released in a freely available public database intended as a resource for research on the immune response to SARS-CoV-2. Where available, HLA class I and class II types were obtained from metadata supplied by the sample provider rather than from assay-based typing. Sample metadata almost always included a de-identified subject ID, COVID-19 status, age in years and sex.

As concerns this clone: This clone's antigen is unknown. Base qualities are missing; no much larger clone stands one base away.

Reading the germline V gene gives CDR1 SQVTM and CDR2 ANQGSEA. From the cysteine up to the phenylalanine, the CDR3 has a length of 12 residues. CDR3 DNA only is kept here, 36 bases in frame from base 1. The junction carries 13 bases between V and J, which are trimmed by 4 bases and 6 bases respectively. Points the paper makes about the study in general: The quantity of clinical and demographic metadata differed by source and by participant and was supplied without curation.

The immunoSEQ Assay, a bias-controlled multiplex PCR, was used to amplify TCRbeta CDR3 regions from genomic DNA. In the source study's methods: The number of nucleated cells in each sample was estimated from the amplification of reference gene primers within the assay. To quantify the absolute abundance of each unique TCRbeta CDR3 rearrangement, sequence reads were collapsed and filtered. For each sample, productive Simpson clonality was calculated as the square root of Simpson's diversity index across productive rearrangements. Drawn from immuneACCESS, this table holds only the in-frame rearrangements with V and J called that TCRdb kept. Clones are partly lost; checked studies trace under half to an unresolved V gene and leave the rest unexplained. The V and J calls and clone size come from that table; D and trimming were worked out from the DNA. The sample table holds 120,000 to 150,000 clones, of which 88% were seen once. The ten largest make up roughly 2.5% of the sample.

One collaborating source in Seattle enrolled patients during active infection and followed them longitudinally through the course of disease. Collaborating institutions collected whole blood in K2EDTA tubes following their own protocols. For TCRbeta analysis, collaborators shipped samples in one of three forms: frozen whole blood, isolated PBMCs, or DNA extracted from either of those sample types. The TCR was taken from a human donor with COVID-19, enrolled during active disease. The donor label of this sample is uncertain. Sequencing input: peripheral blood. Recombination joined TRBV29-1 with TRBJ2-7, with a tentative D gene TRBD2 over 7 matching bases. The bases are TGCAGCGTTGGCGGGGGACAACTCGAGCAGTACTTC. It translates as CSVGGGQLEQYF.